This T cell receptor beta chain was recorded in a study of siplizumab effects on memory and regulatory T cells. In the study overall: Paired setups tested mixed lymphocyte reactions with around 0.98 ug/mL siplizumab or no drug. Study conclusions and caveats: Under siplizumab, an average about 70% of mappable alloreactive CD4+ clones were Treg-derived, compared with under 35% in controls. Proliferating Tregs' suppressive function in siplizumab cultures went unconfirmed.

Mixed lymphocyte reaction cells were cocultured at 37°C for 6 to 7 days. Clones were read by immunoSEQ multiplex PCR, and TCRdb kept only the in-frame ones, dropping some. The sample carries some 9,900 clones, around 40% recorded once. Only a few counts were recorded for this clone. No antigen is known for it. The J segment lost 0 bases and the V segment lost 5 bases, leaving 6 bases of the junction unmatched. This CDR3 comprises 15 residues. Germline lookup yields CDR1 SGHVS and CDR2 FNYEAQ. Sequencing used CFSE-low (dividing) CD8+ T cells sorted from an allogeneic mixed lymphocyte reaction. This receptor was obtained from a human donor in good health; the cells came from an allogeneic mixed lymphocyte reaction. V usage is TRBV7-6 and J usage is TRBJ2-7, with TRBD1 matching over 8 bases. The CDR3: CASSDTGTGSYEQYF. In DNA form, the CDR3 reads TGTGCCAGCAGCGACACCGGGACAGGCTCCTACGAGCAGTACTTC.